One sample yielded the 20 T cell receptor beta chains listed below, sequenced in a study of metastatic and nonmetastatic thyroid tumors. Thyroid surgery took place with no prior treatment in any patient. TCRdb reprocessed the PCR reads using MiXCR. The table has tens of thousands of clones, approximately 18% seen once. The material sequenced was blood. The receptors shown here come from a male donor with papillary thyroid cancer or a benign thyroid nodule (not recorded which). Some clones in this sample may be carry-over from other donors' samples.

This clone was found many times. The chain links TRBV5-1 to TRBJ1-1; 10 bases line up with TRBD1. CDR3 length: 14 residues. Germline V lookup: CDR1 SGHRS, CDR2 YFSETQ. The V and J ends lost 7 bases and 11 bases, in that order; junction bases with no gene match: 14. In DNA, the CDR3 is TGCGCCAGCTCCCCCGGGACAGGGGATTTTCGGGCTTTCTTT. The encoded protein is CASSPGTGDFRAFF.

The chain carries TRBV28 and TRBJ2-2, with D tentatively TRBD1 (5 bases). V lost 5 bases and J 6 bases, leaving 7 bases between the germline ends. CDR1 is MDHEN and CDR2 is SYDVKM in the germline V gene. The CDR3 sequence is 12 residues long. The CDR3 sequence: CASSLGAGELFF. The CDR3 coding sequence is TGTGCCAGCAGTCTAGGGGCCGGGGAGCTGTTTTTT.

This clone was detected many times. A much larger clone differs from this one at a single base, so this may be a read error. This chain links TRBV6-5 with TRBJ1-3; D is possibly TRBD1 (6 bases). The germline V gene has CDR1 MNHEY and CDR2 SVGAGI. This CDR3 comprises 13 residues. Here the CDR3 DNA reads TGTGCCAGCAGTAACAGGGCTGGAAACACCATGTATTTT. Its translation is CASSNRAGNTMYF.

At least ten counts were recorded for this clone. The chain combines TRBV5-4 with TRBJ1-3; D call uncertain. The V gene's germline CDR1 is SGHNT and CDR2 YYREEE (reference sequence). This CDR3 comprises 11 residues. Trimming took off 2 bases at V and 3 bases at J, with 0 bases between the two ends. This CDR3 reads CASSFGNTIYF. CDR3 coding DNA: TGTGCCAGCAGCTTTGGAAACACCATATATTTT.

This clone was detected ten times or more. This chain uses TRBV30 with TRBJ2-7, with TRBD1 matching 10 bases. The germline gives CDR1 GTSNPN, CDR2 SVGIG (reference sequence). This CDR3 has 14 residues. The junction had 5 bases not matched to a gene; V was cut back by 1 base and J by 5 bases. The CDR3 nucleotides are TGTGCCTGGAGTGAATGGACAGGGGGGGACGAGCAGTACTTC. Translating it yields CAWSEWTGGDEQYF.

This sequence joins TRBV28 and TRBJ2-5, with D perhaps matching TRBD2 (6 bases). This CDR3 comprises 16 residues. V lost 3 bases, J lost 1 base, and 15 bases lay in between. Germline V gene data show CDR1 as MDHEN and CDR2 as SYDVKM. In DNA, the CDR3 is TGTGCCAGCAGTTTCCCCGGGACTCGTCTCCAAGAGACCCAGTACTTC. It specifies CASSFPGTRLQETQYF.

This clone was detected ten times or more. The CDR3 nucleotides are TGTGCCAGTAGGCGCTTAAGCGGGCTAGCGGGAGTCTATGAGCAGTTCTTC. Translated: CASRRLSGLAGVYEQFF. The chain combines TRBV19 with TRBJ2-1; 10 positions match TRBD2. Germline V gene sequence: CDR1 LNHDA, CDR2 SQIVND (reference sequence). V lost 6 bases and J lost 8; bases outside the gene matches: 16. The CDR3 consists of 17 residues.

This clone was seen many times. The chain employs TRBV18 and TRBJ1-5, with a possible D match to TRBD1 (6 bases). The CDR3 covers 15 residues. The germline V gene has CDR1 KGHSH and CDR2 LQKENI. Between the trimmed V and J ends, which lost 5 bases and 1 base, there was a span of 12 bases. The CDR3 DNA follows: TGTGCCAGCTCATCGCAGGGGTCGAGCAATCAGCCCCAGCATTTT. It codes for CASSSQGSSNQPQHF.

This clone has at least ten counts. V usage is TRBV7-6 and J usage is TRBJ2-1; 12 bases align to TRBD2. Germline assignment: CDR1 SGHVS and CDR2 FNYEAQ. The J segment lost 5 bases and the V segment lost 1 base, leaving 6 bases of the junction unmatched. The CDR3 runs 17 residues. CDR3 amino acids: CASSLVEGLAGDNEQFF. CDR3 nucleotide sequence: TGTGCCAGCAGCTTAGTTGAGGGACTAGCGGGTGACAATGAGCAGTTCTTC.

This clone occurred many times. V usage is TRBV9 and J usage is TRBJ1-3; no definite D call. V was trimmed by 1 base and J by 2 bases, leaving 7 bases between them. There are 14 residues in the CDR3. Germline V lookup: CDR1 SGDLS, CDR2 YYNGEE. The CDR3 protein is CASSVRGTGNTIYF. As DNA, the CDR3 is TGTGCCAGCAGCGTACGAGGAACTGGAAACACCATATATTTT.

Regarding this clone: This could be a read error, since a much larger clone is one nucleotide away. The chain has TRBV18 and TRBJ2-7; 7 bases agree with TRBD1. CDR1 KGHSH and CDR2 LQKENI come from the germline V gene. This CDR3 has 16 residues. Germline trimming cut 2 bases from V and 0 bases from J; bases unmatched to any gene: 7. The chain's CDR3 is CASSPSGQEHSYEQYF. The CDR3 DNA sequence: TGTGCCAGCTCACCATCCGGACAGGAGCACTCCTACGAGCAGTACTTC. The whole variable domain, filled in from reference TRBV18 and TRBJ2-7, reads NAGVMQNPRHLVRRRGQEARLRCSPMKGHSHVYWYRQLPEEGLKFMVYLQKENIIDESGMPKERFSAEFPKEGPSILRIQQVVRGDSAAYFCASSPSGQEHSYEQYFGPGTRLTVT.

Only a few counts were recorded for this clone. Being one base from a much bigger clone, this may be a read error. The sample contains more than one DNA sequence encoding this CDR3. The chain employs TRBV28 and TRBJ1-2; TRBD1 might be the D (6 bases). The CDR3 totals 15 residues. The V end lost 4 bases, the J end lost 4 bases, and 16 bases lay between the germline ends. Germline V gene sequence: CDR1 MDHEN, CDR2 SYDVKM. The CDR3 nucleotides are TGTGCCAGCAGTTCTCCCCTAGGGGGGGTCTATGGCTACACCTTC. Amino acids: CASSSPLGGVYGYTF.

This clone was seen repeatedly, ten times or more. The rearrangement joins TRBV20-1 to TRBJ2-1; 8 bases are a match to TRBD2. The germline V gene encodes CDR1 DFQATT and CDR2 SNEGSKA (reference sequence). The CDR3 contains 14 residues. J was trimmed by 5 bases and V by 2 bases; bases with no gene match: 5. CDR3 residues: CSARREGLDNEQFF. CDR3 nucleotides: TGCAGTGCTAGACGGGAGGGGCTGGACAATGAGCAGTTCTTC.

By share, this clone counts as medium-sized. The chain links TRBV20-1 to TRBJ2-3; 7 bases match TRBD2. Trimming at V came to 4 bases and at J to 3 bases, leaving 10 bases not matched to a gene. Germline V gives CDR1 DFQATT, CDR2 SNEGSKA (reference sequence). This CDR3 contains 15 residues. DNA for the CDR3: TGCAGTGCTAATTGGGCGGGGGAGATGACAGATACGCAGTATTTT. Amino acid sequence: CSANWAGEMTDTQYF.

On this clone: Germline is not matched at one junction end, which may reflect a read error. The gene calls are TRBV12-3 or TRBV12-4 and TRBJ2-7; 9 nucleotides agree with TRBD1. CDR3 size: 14 residues. In DNA, the CDR3 is TGTTCCAGCAGTTTAAGACAGGGGGGGCACGAGCAGTACTTC. It yields the protein CSSSLRQGGHEQYF.

The gene calls are TRBV6-1 and TRBJ1-2; D is ambiguous. This CDR3 region has 13 residues. Germline lookup yields CDR1 MNHNS and CDR2 SASEGT. V lost 2 bases and J 2 bases, leaving 6 bases between the germline ends. DNA of the CDR3: TGTGCCAGCAGTGAACGGAAAAACTATGGCTACACCTTC. This sequence encodes CASSERKNYGYTF.

This clone came up many times. This chain uses TRBV7-3 with TRBJ2-2, with 8 positions matching TRBD2. The trim removed 1 base at V and 3 bases at J, leaving 13 bases unmatched. Germline assignment: CDR1 SGHTA and CDR2 FQGTGA. The CDR3 sequence is 19 residues long. The chain's CDR3 is CASSLSISGNWEDTGELFF. In DNA, the CDR3 is TGTGCCAGCAGCTTAAGTATTAGCGGGAATTGGGAGGACACCGGGGAGCTGTTTTTT. Looking up the rest from reference TRBV7-3 and TRBJ2-2 gives the full variable domain: GAGVSQTPSNKVTEKGKYVELRCDPISGHTALYWYRQSLGQGPEFLIYFQGTGAADDSGLPNDRFFAVRPEGSVSTLKIQRTERGDSAVYLCASSLSISGNWEDTGELFFGEGSRLTVL.

This clone appeared many times. The rearrangement uses TRBV19 and TRBJ2-7, with D maybe TRBD2 (6 bases). Germline V gene data show CDR1 as LNHDA and CDR2 as SQIVND (reference sequence). The CDR3 is 14 amino acids. The V and J ends lost 4 bases and 3 bases respectively, with 13 bases between them. The CDR3 DNA reads as TGTGCCAGTAGTAGGCTGATGGGAGGCTACGAGCAGTACTTC. Amino acids: CASSRLMGGYEQYF.

This clone showed up just a few times. This sequence joins TRBV6-2 or TRBV6-3 and TRBJ1-6; D unresolved. Germline V gene sequence: CDR1 MNHEY, CDR2 SVGEGT. V lost 0 bases and J 10 bases, leaving 10 bases between the germline ends. The CDR3 loop spans 14 amino acids. The CDR3 sequence: CASSYSGRRSPLHF. The CDR3 bases are TGTGCCAGCAGTTACTCGGGGAGGCGATCACCCCTCCACTTT.

This clone was picked up many times. The CDR3 protein is CSVVGTKNSGEQFF. The CDR3 bases are TGCAGCGTTGTAGGGACTAAGAACAGCGGTGAGCAGTTCTTC. The chain recombines TRBV29-1 with TRBJ2-1, with 7 bases lining up with TRBD2. V lost 4 bases and J lost 9; bases outside the gene matches: 12. Per the germline V gene, CDR1 is SQVTM and CDR2 is ANQGSEA. This CDR3 has 14 residues.